This T cell receptor (beta chain) was sequenced during a study of blood T cell repertoires in COVID-19. The germline CDR1 and CDR2 sequences are LNHDA and SQIVND (reference sequence). V trimming: 6 bases; J trimming: 1 base; junction bases outside the gene matches: 8. This CDR3 region has 15 residues. In the original processing: Cell counts per sample came from amplifying reference gene primers. The data were produced by immunoSEQ multiplex PCR, yet TCRdb's version contains in-frame clones alone and is incomplete. V and J calls and clone size come straight from that table; D and trimming were deduced from the DNA. The sample includes 75,000 to 85,000 clones, just over 85% of them seen just once.

Specimen: peripheral blood. The chain has TRBV19 and TRBJ2-7; TRBD1 matches at 8 bases. The source is a human donor in a cohort sampled during active COVID-19. The CDR3 spells CASRLRQGKSYEQYF. DNA of the CDR3: TGTGCCAGTAGACTTCGACAGGGGAAGTCCTACGAGCAGTACTTC. The entire variable domain, with the rest obtained from reference TRBV19 and TRBJ2-7, is as follows: DGGITQSPKYLFRKEGQNVTLSCEQNLNHDAMYWYRQDPGQGLRLIYYSQIVNDFQKGDIAEGYSVSREKKESFPLTVTSAQKNPTAFYLCASRLRQGKSYEQYFGPGTRLTVT.